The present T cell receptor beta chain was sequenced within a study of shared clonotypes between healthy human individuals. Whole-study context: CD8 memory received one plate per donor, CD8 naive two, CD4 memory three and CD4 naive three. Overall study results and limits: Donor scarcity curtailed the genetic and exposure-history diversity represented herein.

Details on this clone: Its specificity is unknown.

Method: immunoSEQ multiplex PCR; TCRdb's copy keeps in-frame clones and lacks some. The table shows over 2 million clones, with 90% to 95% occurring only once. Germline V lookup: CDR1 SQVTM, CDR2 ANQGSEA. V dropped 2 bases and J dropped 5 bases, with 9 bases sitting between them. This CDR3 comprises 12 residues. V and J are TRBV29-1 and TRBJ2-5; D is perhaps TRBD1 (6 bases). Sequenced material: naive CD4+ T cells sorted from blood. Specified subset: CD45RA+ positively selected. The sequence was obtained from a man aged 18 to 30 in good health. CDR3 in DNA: TGCAGCGTTGAATTCCAGGGGGAGACCCAGTACTTC. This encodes CSVEFQGETQYF.